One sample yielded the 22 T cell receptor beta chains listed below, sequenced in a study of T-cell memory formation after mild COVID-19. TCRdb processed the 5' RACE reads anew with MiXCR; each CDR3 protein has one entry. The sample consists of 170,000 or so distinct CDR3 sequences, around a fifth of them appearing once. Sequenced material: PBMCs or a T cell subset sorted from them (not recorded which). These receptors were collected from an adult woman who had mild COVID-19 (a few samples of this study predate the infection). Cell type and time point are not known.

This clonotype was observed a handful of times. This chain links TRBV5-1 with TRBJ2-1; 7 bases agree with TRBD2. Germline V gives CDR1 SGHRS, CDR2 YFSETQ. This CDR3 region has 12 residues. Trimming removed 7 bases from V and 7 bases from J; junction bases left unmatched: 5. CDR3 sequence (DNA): TGCGCCAGCGGGACTACCCCTAATGAGCAGTTCTTC. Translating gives CASGTTPNEQFF.

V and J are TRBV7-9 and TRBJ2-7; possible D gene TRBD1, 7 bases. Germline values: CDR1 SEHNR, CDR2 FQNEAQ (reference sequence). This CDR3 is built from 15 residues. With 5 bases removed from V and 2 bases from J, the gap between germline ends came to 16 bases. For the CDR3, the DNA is TGTGCCAGCAGCCCCGGCGGGACAGCTCCCTACGAGCAGTACTTC. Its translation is CASSPGGTAPYEQYF.

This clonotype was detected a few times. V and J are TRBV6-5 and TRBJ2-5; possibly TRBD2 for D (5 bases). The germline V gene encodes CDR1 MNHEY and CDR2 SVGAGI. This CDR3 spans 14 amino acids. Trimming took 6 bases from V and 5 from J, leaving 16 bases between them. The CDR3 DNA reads TGTGCCAGCAGCCCATTGCGGGTCTACGAGACCCAGTACTTC. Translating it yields CASSPLRVYETQYF.

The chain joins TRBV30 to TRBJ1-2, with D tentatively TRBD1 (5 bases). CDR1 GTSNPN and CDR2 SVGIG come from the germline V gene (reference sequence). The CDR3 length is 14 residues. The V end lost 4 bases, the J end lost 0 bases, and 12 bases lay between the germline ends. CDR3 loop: CAWKPGPSNYGYTF. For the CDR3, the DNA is TGTGCCTGGAAACCGGGACCTTCTAACTATGGCTACACCTTC.

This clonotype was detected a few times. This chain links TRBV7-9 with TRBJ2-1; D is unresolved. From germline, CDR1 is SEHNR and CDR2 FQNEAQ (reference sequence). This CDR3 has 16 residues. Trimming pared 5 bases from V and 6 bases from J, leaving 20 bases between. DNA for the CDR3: TGTGCCAGCAGCCTATCAGACACCGCGCTATTCAATGAGCAGTTCTTC. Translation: CASSLSDTALFNEQFF.

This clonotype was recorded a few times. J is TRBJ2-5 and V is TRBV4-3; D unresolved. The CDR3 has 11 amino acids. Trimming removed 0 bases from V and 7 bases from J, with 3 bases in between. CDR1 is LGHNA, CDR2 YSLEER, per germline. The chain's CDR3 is CASSQEGTQYF. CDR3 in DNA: TGCGCCAGCAGCCAAGAAGGGACCCAGTACTTC.

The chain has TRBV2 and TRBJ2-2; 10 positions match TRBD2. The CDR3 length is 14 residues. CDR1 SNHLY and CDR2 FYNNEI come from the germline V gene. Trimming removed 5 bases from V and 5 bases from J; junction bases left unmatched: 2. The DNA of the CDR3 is TGTGCCAGCAGTCCGACTAGCGGGACCGGGGAGCTGTTTTTT. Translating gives CASSPTSGTGELFF.

The CDR3 region has the DNA TGTGCCAGCAGCCTACGTAGCGGGGCCTCCTACGAGCAGTACTTC. Translation gives CASSLRSGASYEQYF. The chain recombines TRBV9 with TRBJ2-7, with 8 positions matching TRBD2. J was trimmed by 0 bases and V by 4 bases; bases with no gene match: 6. The CDR3 loop spans 15 amino acids. The germline gives CDR1 SGDLS, CDR2 YYNGEE.

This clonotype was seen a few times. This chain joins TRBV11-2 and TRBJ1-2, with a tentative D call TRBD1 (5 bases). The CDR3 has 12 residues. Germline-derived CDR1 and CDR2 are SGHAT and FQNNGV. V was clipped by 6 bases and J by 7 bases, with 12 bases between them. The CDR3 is CASSPGYPGYTF. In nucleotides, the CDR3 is TGTGCCAGCAGTCCAGGGTACCCTGGCTACACCTTC.

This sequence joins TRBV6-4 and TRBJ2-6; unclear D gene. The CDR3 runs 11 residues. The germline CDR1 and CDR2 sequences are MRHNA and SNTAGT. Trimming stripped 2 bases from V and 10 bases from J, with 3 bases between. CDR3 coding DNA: TGTGCCAGCAGTGACGGGAACGTCCTGACTTTC. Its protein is CASSDGNVLTF.

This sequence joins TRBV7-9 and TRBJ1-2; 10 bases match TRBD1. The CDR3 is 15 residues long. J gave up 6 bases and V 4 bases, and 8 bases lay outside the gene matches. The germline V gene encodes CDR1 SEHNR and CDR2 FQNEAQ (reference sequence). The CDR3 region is CASSSPADRGNGYTF. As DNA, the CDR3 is TGTGCCAGCAGCTCCCCGGCGGACAGGGGGAATGGCTACACCTTC.

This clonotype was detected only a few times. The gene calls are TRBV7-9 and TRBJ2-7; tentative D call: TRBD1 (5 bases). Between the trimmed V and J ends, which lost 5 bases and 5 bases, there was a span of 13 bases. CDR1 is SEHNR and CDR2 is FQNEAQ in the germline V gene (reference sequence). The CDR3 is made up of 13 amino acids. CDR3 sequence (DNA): TGTGCCAGCAGCACCCCAGGGCCCCACGAGCAGTACTTC. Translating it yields CASSTPGPHEQYF.

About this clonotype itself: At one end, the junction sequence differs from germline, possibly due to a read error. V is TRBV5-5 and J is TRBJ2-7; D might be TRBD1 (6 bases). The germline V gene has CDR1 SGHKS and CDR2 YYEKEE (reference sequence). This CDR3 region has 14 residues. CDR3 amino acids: CASTLGHRTYEQYF. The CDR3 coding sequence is TGTGCCAGCACCTTGGGACACCGTACCTACGAGCAGTACTTC.

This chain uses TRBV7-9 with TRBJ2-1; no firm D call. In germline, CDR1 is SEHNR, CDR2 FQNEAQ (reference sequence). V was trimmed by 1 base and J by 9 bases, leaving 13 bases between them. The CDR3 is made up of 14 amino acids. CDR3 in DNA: TGTGCCAGCAGCTTAGTGGCCCTACGAGGTGAGCAGTTCTTC. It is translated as CASSLVALRGEQFF.

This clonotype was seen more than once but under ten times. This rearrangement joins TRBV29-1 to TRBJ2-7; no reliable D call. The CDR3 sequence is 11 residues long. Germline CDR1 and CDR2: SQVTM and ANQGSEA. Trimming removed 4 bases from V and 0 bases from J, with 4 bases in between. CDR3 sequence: CSVVLSYEQYF. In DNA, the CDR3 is TGCAGCGTTGTTCTCTCCTACGAGCAGTACTTC.

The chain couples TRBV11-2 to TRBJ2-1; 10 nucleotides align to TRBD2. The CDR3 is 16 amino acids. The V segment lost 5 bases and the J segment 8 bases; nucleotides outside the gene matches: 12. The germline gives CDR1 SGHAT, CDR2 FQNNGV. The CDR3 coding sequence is TGTGCCAGCAGCCCCCTCGCTAGCGGGAGTTGGGATGAGCAGTTCTTC. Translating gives CASSPLASGSWDEQFF.

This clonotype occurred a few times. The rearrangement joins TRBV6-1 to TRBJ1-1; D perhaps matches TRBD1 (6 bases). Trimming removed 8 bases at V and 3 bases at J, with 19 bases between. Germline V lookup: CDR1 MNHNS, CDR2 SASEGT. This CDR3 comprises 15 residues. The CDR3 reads CASLSLTGFYTEAFF. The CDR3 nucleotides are TGTGCCAGCCTGTCTCTGACAGGCTTTTACACTGAAGCTTTCTTT.

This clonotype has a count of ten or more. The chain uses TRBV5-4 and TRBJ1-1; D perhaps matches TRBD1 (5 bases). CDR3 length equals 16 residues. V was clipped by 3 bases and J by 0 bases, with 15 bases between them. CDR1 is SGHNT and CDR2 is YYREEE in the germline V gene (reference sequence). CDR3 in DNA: TGTGCCAGCAGCTGGGGGGGAAGGGGAATGAACACTGAAGCTTTCTTT. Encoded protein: CASSWGGRGMNTEAFF.

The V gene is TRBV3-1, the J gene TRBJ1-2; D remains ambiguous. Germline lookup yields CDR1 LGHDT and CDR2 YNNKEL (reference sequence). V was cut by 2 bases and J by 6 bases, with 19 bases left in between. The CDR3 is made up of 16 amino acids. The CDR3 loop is CASSQLGPFVEDGYTF. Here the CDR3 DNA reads TGTGCCAGCAGCCAACTAGGGCCCTTCGTGGAAGATGGCTACACCTTC.

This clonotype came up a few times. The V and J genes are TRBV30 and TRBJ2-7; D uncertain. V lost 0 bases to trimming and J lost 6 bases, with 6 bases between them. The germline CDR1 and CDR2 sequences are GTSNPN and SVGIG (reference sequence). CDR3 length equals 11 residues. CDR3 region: CAWSVMGEQYF. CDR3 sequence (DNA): TGTGCCTGGAGTGTCATGGGCGAGCAGTACTTC.

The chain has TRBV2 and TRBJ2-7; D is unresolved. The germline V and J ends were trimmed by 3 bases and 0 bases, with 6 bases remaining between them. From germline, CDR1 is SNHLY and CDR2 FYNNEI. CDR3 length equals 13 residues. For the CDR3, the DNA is TGTGCCAGCAGTGACCAGGTCTCCTACGAGCAGTACTTC. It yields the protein CASSDQVSYEQYF.

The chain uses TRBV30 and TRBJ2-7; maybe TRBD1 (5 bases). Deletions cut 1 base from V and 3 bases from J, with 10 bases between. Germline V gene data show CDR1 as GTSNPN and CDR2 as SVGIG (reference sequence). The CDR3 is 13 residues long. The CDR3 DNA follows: TGTGCCTGGAGTGGGACATGGAACTACGAGCAGTACTTC. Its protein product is CAWSGTWNYEQYF.